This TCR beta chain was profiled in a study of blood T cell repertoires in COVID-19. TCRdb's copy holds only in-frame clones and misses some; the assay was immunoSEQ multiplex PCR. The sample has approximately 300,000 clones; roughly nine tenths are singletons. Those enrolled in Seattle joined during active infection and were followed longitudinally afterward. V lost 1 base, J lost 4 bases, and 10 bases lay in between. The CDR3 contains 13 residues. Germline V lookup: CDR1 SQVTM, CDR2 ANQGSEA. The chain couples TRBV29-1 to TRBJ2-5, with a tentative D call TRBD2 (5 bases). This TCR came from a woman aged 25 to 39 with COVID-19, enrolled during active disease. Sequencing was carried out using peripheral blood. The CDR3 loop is CSVEGVEGETQYF. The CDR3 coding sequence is TGCAGCGTTGAAGGCGTCGAGGGAGAGACCCAGTACTTC.